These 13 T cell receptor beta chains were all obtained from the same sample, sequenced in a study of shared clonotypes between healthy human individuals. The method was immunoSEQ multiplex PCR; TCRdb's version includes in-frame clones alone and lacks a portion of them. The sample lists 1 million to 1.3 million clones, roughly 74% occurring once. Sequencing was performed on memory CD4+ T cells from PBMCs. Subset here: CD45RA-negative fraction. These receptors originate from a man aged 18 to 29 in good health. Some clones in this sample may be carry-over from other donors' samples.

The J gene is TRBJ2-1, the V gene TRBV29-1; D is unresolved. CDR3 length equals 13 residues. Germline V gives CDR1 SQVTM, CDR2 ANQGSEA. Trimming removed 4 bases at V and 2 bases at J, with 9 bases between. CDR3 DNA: TGCAGCGTTGGTCGGCAGACCTACAATGAGCAGTTCTTC. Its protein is CSVGRQTYNEQFF.

The CDR3 reads CASSLLSGTGRYEQYF. The CDR3 DNA sequence: TGTGCCAGCAGCTTACTTTCCGGGACAGGGAGGTACGAGCAGTACTTC. The V gene is TRBV11-2, the J gene TRBJ2-7; 9 bases map to TRBD1. This CDR3 has 16 residues. Looked up from germline, CDR1 is SGHAT and CDR2 is FQNNGV. After removal of 2 bases from V and 4 bases from J, the junction contained 9 bases not matched to a gene.

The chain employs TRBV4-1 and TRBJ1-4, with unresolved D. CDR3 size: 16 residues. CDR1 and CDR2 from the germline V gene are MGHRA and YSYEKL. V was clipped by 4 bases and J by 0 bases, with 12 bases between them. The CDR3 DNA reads TGCGCCAGCAGCCTCTCGGCCCCTGCAACTAATGAAAAACTGTTTTTT. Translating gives CASSLSAPATNEKLFF.

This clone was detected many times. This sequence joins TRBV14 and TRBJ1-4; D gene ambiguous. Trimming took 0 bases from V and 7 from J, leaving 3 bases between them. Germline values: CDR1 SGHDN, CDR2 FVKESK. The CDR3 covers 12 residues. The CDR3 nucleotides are TGTGCCAGCAGCCAAGATACTGAAAAACTGTTTTTT. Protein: CASSQDTEKLFF.

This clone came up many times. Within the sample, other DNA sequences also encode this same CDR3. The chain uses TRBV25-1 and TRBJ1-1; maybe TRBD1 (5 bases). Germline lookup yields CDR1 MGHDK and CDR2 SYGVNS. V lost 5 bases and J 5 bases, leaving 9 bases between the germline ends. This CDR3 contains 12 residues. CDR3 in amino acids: CASSPRGTEAFF. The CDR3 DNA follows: TGTGCCAGCAGTCCCCGGGGGACTGAAGCTTTCTTT.

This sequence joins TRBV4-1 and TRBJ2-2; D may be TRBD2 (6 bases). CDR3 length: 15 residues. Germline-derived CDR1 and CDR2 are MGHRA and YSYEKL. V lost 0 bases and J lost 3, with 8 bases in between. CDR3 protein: CASSQERGYTGELFF. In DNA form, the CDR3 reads TGCGCCAGCAGCCAAGAGCGGGGCTACACCGGGGAGCTGTTTTTT.

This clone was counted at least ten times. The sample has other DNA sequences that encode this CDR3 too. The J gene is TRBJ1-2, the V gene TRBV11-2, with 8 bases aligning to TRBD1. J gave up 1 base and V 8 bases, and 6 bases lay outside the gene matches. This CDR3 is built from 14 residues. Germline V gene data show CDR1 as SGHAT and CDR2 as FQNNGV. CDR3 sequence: CASRGTGGNYGYTF. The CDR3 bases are TGTGCCAGCCGAGGGACAGGCGGTAACTATGGCTACACCTTC.

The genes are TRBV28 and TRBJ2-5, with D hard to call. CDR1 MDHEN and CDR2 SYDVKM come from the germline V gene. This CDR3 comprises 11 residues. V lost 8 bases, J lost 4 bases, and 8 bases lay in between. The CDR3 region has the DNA TGTGCCAGCGGGAACCCAGAGACCCAGTACTTC. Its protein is CASGNPETQYF.

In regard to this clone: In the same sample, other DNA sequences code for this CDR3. CDR3: CASGGYGYTF. The CDR3, as DNA: TGTGCCAGCGGGGGGTATGGCTACACCTTC. The chain employs TRBV28 and TRBJ1-2; tentative D call: TRBD1 (5 bases). The germline CDR1 and CDR2 sequences are MDHEN and SYDVKM. Trimming pared 8 bases from V and 5 bases from J, leaving 6 bases between. CDR3 length: 10 residues.

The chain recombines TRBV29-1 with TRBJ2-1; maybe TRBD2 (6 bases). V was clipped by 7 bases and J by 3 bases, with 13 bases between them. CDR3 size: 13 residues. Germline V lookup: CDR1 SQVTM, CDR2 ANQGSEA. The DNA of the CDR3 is TGCAGCGGCCGGGACTCCTACTACAATGAGCAGTTCTTC. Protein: CSGRDSYYNEQFF.

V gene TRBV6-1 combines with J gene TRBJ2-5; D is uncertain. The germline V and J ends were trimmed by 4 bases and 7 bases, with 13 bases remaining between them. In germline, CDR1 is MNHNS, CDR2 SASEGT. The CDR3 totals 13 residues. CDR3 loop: CASSVGPGRTQYF. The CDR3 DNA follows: TGTGCCAGCAGTGTCGGGCCAGGACGGACCCAGTACTTC.

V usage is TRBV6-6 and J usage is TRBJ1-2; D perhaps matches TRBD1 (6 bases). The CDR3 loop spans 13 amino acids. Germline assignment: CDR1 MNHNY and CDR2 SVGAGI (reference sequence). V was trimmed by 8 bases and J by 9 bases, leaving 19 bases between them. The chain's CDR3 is CASSEAGESRYTF. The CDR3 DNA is TGTGCCAGCTCGGAAGCAGGGGAGAGTCGCTACACCTTC.

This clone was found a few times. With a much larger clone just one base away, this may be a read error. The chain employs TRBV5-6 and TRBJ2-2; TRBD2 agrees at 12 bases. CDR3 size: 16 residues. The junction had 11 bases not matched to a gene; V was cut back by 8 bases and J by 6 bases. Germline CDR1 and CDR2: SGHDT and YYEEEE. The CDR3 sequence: CASARGLAGNSGELFF. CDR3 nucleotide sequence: TGTGCCAGTGCACGAGGACTAGCGGGAAACTCCGGGGAGCTGTTTTTT.